The 28 T cell receptor beta chains reported below all come from one sample, sequenced in a study of T-cell memory formation after mild COVID-19. In TCRdb, the 5' RACE reads were re-called with MiXCR into one record per CDR3 protein. The table lists approximately 260,000 distinct CDR3 sequences, 15% to 20% of them singletons. The specimen sequenced was PBMCs or a T cell subset sorted from them (not recorded which). These receptors were collected from a man in his late teens or twenties who had mild COVID-19 (a few samples of this study predate the infection). Cell type and time point are not known.

This clonotype was seen ten or more times. The V call is TRBV4-3, the J call TRBJ2-3; maybe TRBD2 (6 bases). Trimming shortened V by 0 bases and J by 0 bases, and 7 bases separated the two germline ends. Looked up from germline, CDR1 is LGHNA and CDR2 is YSLEER. CDR3 length equals 15 residues. The CDR3 sequence is CASSQDGTSTDTQYF. The DNA for the CDR3 is TGCGCCAGCAGCCAAGACGGGACTAGCACAGATACGCAGTATTTT.

Only a few counts were recorded for this clonotype. The chain recombines TRBV7-2 with TRBJ2-7; TRBD1 matches 8 bases. V lost 3 bases to trimming and J lost 3 bases; unmatched junction nucleotides: 7. Germline CDR1 is SGHTA and CDR2 is FQGNSA. CDR3 length: 15 amino acids. The CDR3 spells CASSFTPGQGYEQYV. Here the CDR3 DNA reads TGTGCCAGCAGCTTCACCCCCGGACAGGGCTACGAGCAGTACGTC.

The chain carries TRBV9 and TRBJ1-4; D is ambiguous. The length of the CDR3 is 13 residues. Germline CDR1 and CDR2: SGDLS and YYNGEE. V was clipped by 3 bases and J by 11 bases, with 14 bases between them. CDR3 region: CASSGPVPGKLFF. DNA of the CDR3: TGTGCCAGCAGCGGACCAGTACCGGGGAAACTGTTTTTT.

V is TRBV25-1 and J is TRBJ2-1; TRBD2 agrees at 8 bases. The J segment lost 6 bases and the V segment lost 6 bases, leaving 10 bases of the junction unmatched. The germline V gene has CDR1 MGHDK and CDR2 SYGVNS. The CDR3 totals 15 residues. CDR3 residues: CASSKAGGSFNEQFF. The CDR3 DNA is TGTGCCAGCAGCAAGGCGGGGGGTTCGTTCAATGAGCAGTTCTTC.

A word on this clonotype: An end of the junction differs from the germline gene, which may be a read error. The chain is built from TRBV29-1 and TRBJ2-3, with TRBD1 matching 7 bases. The V gene's germline CDR1 is SQVTM and CDR2 ANQGSEA. The CDR3 runs to 13 residues. CDR3 DNA sequence: TGCAGCGTTGCCCGGGACAGCACGGATACGCAGTATTTT. This translates into CSVARDSTDTQYF.

V gene TRBV25-1 combines with J gene TRBJ2-2, with D unresolved. V was pared by 0 bases and J by 4 bases, with 12 bases between. The CDR3 spans 16 residues. From germline, CDR1 is MGHDK and CDR2 SYGVNS. The CDR3 sequence: CASSEYWGSSTGELFF. The DNA for the CDR3 is TGTGCCAGCAGTGAATATTGGGGTAGCTCCACCGGGGAGCTGTTTTTT.

The sample holds a few counts of this clonotype. CDR3 coding DNA: TGTGCCACCGGGACGGCTAGCACAGATACGCAGTATTTT. The encoded protein is CATGTASTDTQYF. This chain links TRBV24-1 with TRBJ2-3, with D tentatively TRBD1 or TRBD2 (5 bases each). From germline, CDR1 is KGHDR and CDR2 SFDVKD. Trimming took off 9 bases at V and 0 bases at J, with 9 bases between the two ends. The CDR3 contains 13 residues.

The CDR3 is CATKKWGNTGELFF. DNA for the CDR3: TGTGCCACCAAGAAGTGGGGTAACACCGGGGAGCTGTTTTTT. The chain carries TRBV12-3 or TRBV12-4 and TRBJ2-2; D not certain. Trimming left V 10 bases short and J 2 bases short, with 14 bases between. CDR3 length: 14 amino acids.

V usage is TRBV2 and J usage is TRBJ2-3; no clear D. Germline V gene sequence: CDR1 SNHLY, CDR2 FYNNEI. Trimming shortened V by 2 bases and J by 6 bases, and 9 bases separated the two germline ends. The CDR3 has 13 amino acids. The CDR3 loop is CASSEFGEDTQYF. The CDR3 bases are TGTGCCAGCAGTGAATTTGGTGAGGATACGCAGTATTTT.

This clonotype was picked up a small number of times. The chain is built from TRBV6-2 or TRBV6-3 and TRBJ2-3; maybe TRBD2 (5 bases). The length of the CDR3 is 13 residues. V was shortened by 6 bases and J by 5 bases, with 12 bases between the two germline ends. CDR1 is MNHEY and CDR2 is SVGEGT in the germline V gene. The CDR3 nucleotides read TGTGCCAGCAGCGGGCTAGCTGGAGATACGCAGTATTTT. This codes for CASSGLAGDTQYF.

In its sample, this clonotype was seen a few times. V is TRBV7-2 and J is TRBJ2-3; 10 bases line up with TRBD2. The CDR3 length is 15 residues. V dropped 5 bases and J dropped 4; count of bases not matched to a gene: 6. The germline gives CDR1 SGHTA, CDR2 FQGNSA. The CDR3: CASSPSGGAADTQYF. DNA for the CDR3: TGTGCCAGCAGCCCAAGCGGGGGGGCCGCAGATACGCAGTATTTT.

The sample holds a few counts of this clonotype. The gene calls are TRBV4-1 and TRBJ2-3; 8 bases line up with TRBD2. The germline V gene has CDR1 MGHRA and CDR2 YSYEKL. The junction had 17 bases not matched to a gene; V was cut back by 0 bases and J by 0 bases. This CDR3 region has 21 residues. CDR3: CASSQEAGAAGAPLSTDTQYF. As DNA, the CDR3 is TGCGCCAGCAGCCAAGAGGCCGGTGCAGCGGGGGCCCCTCTAAGCACAGATACGCAGTATTTT.

This clonotype was seen more than once but under ten times. The chain joins TRBV20-1 to TRBJ2-1; TRBD1 is a possible D gene (6 bases). The CDR3 runs to 14 residues. The V end lost 4 bases, the J end lost 5 bases, and 15 bases lay between the germline ends. In germline, CDR1 is DFQATT, CDR2 SNEGSKA (reference sequence). The CDR3 nucleotides are TGCAGTGCTACAGACAGGTACCCCGACAATGAGCAGTTCTTC. This sequence encodes CSATDRYPDNEQFF.

The chain uses TRBV4-3 and TRBJ1-2, with 7 bases fitting TRBD1. The CDR3 runs to 16 residues. V shed 0 bases, J shed 6 bases, and the junction held 10 bases outside the gene matches. The germline V gene encodes CDR1 LGHNA and CDR2 YSLEER. CDR3 coding DNA: TGCGCCAGCAGCCAAGAATCCGGGACAGTCGTTAATGGCTACACCTTC. Translating gives CASSQESGTVVNGYTF.

The genes are TRBV5-1 and TRBJ2-5; D gene uncertain. CDR1 and CDR2 from the germline V gene are SGHRS and YFSETQ. With 1 base removed from V and 1 base from J, the gap between germline ends came to 8 bases. The CDR3 consists of 14 residues. CDR3 bases: TGCGCCAGCAGCTTGTGGTCAGTCCAAGAGACCCAGTACTTC. It is translated as CASSLWSVQETQYF. The whole variable domain, remainder taken from reference TRBV5-1 and TRBJ2-5, is KAGVTQTPRYLIKTRGQQVTLSCSPISGHRSVSWYQQTPGQGLQFLFEYFSETQRNKGNFPGRFSGRQFSNSRSEMNVSTLELGDSALYLCASSLWSVQETQYFGPGTRLLVL.

The chain carries TRBV7-6 and TRBJ2-1, with a weak D call TRBD2 (6 bases). Trimming pared 5 bases from V and 7 bases from J, leaving 15 bases between. Germline CDR1 SGHVS, CDR2 FNYEAQ. The CDR3 contains 14 residues. Written as DNA, the CDR3 is TGTGCCAGCAGCCCTCAGAGCCTAGCGAATGAGCAGTTCTTC. Amino acids: CASSPQSLANEQFF.

The chain combines TRBV20-1 with TRBJ2-3, with 11 nucleotides matching TRBD1. Per the germline V gene, CDR1 is DFQATT and CDR2 is SNEGSKA (reference sequence). Unmatched junction bases numbered 5, after V lost 3 bases and J lost 6 bases. The CDR3 is made up of 14 amino acids. The DNA for the CDR3 is TGCAGTGCTAGGGGGACAGGGGGTCGCGATACGCAGTATTTT. Translating it yields CSARGTGGRDTQYF.

This clonotype was seen a handful of times. This chain joins TRBV7-9 and TRBJ2-7; TRBD1 aligns across 10 bases. After removal of 2 bases from V and 2 bases from J, the junction contained 3 bases not matched to a gene. This CDR3 comprises 15 residues. Germline lookup yields CDR1 SEHNR and CDR2 FQNEAQ (reference sequence). This CDR3 reads CASSLWGTGAYEQYV. The DNA for the CDR3 is TGTGCCAGCAGCTTATGGGGGACAGGGGCCTACGAGCAGTACGTC.

Ten or more counts support this clonotype. V and J are TRBV7-2 and TRBJ1-2; D call uncertain. CDR3 length equals 13 residues. From germline, CDR1 is SGHTA and CDR2 FQGNSA. V was clipped by 2 bases and J by 4 bases, with 8 bases between them. As DNA, the CDR3 is TGTGCCAGCAGCTTATCAGGCATCTATGGCTACACCTTC. It yields the protein CASSLSGIYGYTF.

The chain links TRBV7-9 to TRBJ1-1; D perhaps matches TRBD1 (6 bases). The CDR3 has 15 residues. Trimming shortened V by 6 bases and J by 4 bases, and 18 bases separated the two germline ends. Germline-derived CDR1 and CDR2 are SEHNR and FQNEAQ (reference sequence). The chain's CDR3 is CASSSPGARVTEAFF. The DNA for the CDR3 is TGTGCCAGCAGTAGTCCGGGGGCGCGGGTCACTGAAGCTTTCTTT.

The chain combines TRBV7-2 with TRBJ1-2; D is unresolved. The germline gives CDR1 SGHTA, CDR2 FQGNSA. This CDR3 is 12 amino acids long. V was shortened by 2 bases and J by 8 bases, with 9 bases between the two germline ends. In DNA form, the CDR3 reads TGTGCCAGCAGCTTACAAACTAAGGGCTACACCTTC. Residues: CASSLQTKGYTF.

The chain links TRBV6-1 to TRBJ1-1; D is undetermined. Trimming pared 2 bases from V and 5 bases from J, leaving 9 bases between. Germline V gene lookup returns CDR1 MNHNS and CDR2 SASEGT. The CDR3 has 13 residues. Written as DNA, the CDR3 is TGTGCCAGCAGTGAATTGGTGGAAACTGAAGCTTTCTTT. Encoded protein: CASSELVETEAFF.

This clonotype has more than one count but fewer than ten. CDR3 sequence reads: CASSQTASTNEKLFF. The CDR3 nucleotides are TGTGCCAGCAGTCAAACAGCTTCAACTAATGAAAAACTGTTTTTT. The genes are TRBV6-5 and TRBJ1-4; the D is unclear. The ends were cut back, 5 bases at V and 0 bases at J, with 10 bases in the middle. The CDR3 spans 15 residues. Per the germline V gene, CDR1 is MNHEY and CDR2 is SVGAGI.

The V and J genes are TRBV7-9 and TRBJ1-2; 7 bases map to TRBD1. Unmatched junction bases numbered 6, after V lost 5 bases and J lost 6 bases. Germline V gives CDR1 SEHNR, CDR2 FQNEAQ (reference sequence). This CDR3 contains 13 residues. CDR3 amino acids: CASSTTGNNGYTF. CDR3 coding DNA: TGTGCCAGCAGCACGACAGGGAACAATGGCTACACCTTC.

This clonotype turned up a few times. This chain uses TRBV14 with TRBJ1-1; D gene ambiguous. Germline V CDR1 and CDR2: SGHDN, FVKESK. V was clipped by 4 bases and J by 0 bases, with 6 bases between them. The CDR3 length is 13 residues. CDR3 bases: TGTGCCAGCAGCCGAATGATGAACACTGAAGCTTTCTTT. Its translation is CASSRMMNTEAFF.

The gene calls are TRBV12-3 or TRBV12-4 and TRBJ2-1; 8 bases are a match to TRBD1. The CDR3 covers 14 residues. V shed 6 bases, J shed 7 bases, and the junction held 8 bases outside the gene matches. The CDR3 DNA reads as TGTGCCAGCAGGACAGACAGGGGATGGAATGAGCAGTTCTTC. Amino acids: CASRTDRGWNEQFF.

The sample holds many counts of this clonotype. The chain uses TRBV7-2 and TRBJ1-1, with a weak D call TRBD1 (5 bases). In germline, CDR1 is SGHTA, CDR2 FQGNSA. This CDR3 is built from 13 residues. V was clipped by 7 bases and J by 8 bases, with 17 bases between them. DNA for the CDR3: TGTGCCAGCAACCCCGGGGCAGGGAGGGAAGCTTTCTTT. It is translated as CASNPGAGREAFF.

Only a few counts were recorded for this clonotype. This chain uses TRBV10-3 with TRBJ2-7, with D possibly matching TRBD1 (5 bases). Germline loops: CDR1 ENHRY, CDR2 SYGVKD. The CDR3 is 13 residues long. V lost 6 bases to trimming and J lost 5 bases, with 14 bases between them. CDR3: CAIRAGYENEQYF. The CDR3 DNA follows: TGTGCCATCAGAGCAGGGTATGAGAACGAGCAGTACTTC.